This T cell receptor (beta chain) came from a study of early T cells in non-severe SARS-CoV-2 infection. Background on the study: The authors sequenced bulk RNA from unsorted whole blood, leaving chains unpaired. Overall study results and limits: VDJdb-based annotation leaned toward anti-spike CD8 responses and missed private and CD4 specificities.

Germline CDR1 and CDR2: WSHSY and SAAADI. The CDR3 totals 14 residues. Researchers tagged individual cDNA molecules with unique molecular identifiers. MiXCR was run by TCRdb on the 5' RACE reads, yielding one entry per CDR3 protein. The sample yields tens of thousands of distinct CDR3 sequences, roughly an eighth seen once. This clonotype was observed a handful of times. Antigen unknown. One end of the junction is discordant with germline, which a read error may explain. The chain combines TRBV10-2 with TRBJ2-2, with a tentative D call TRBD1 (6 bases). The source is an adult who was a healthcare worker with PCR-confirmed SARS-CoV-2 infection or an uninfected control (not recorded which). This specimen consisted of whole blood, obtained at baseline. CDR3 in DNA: TGCGCCAGCACCCGGACAGCGAACACCGGAGAGCTGTTTTTT. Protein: CASTRTANTGELFF.